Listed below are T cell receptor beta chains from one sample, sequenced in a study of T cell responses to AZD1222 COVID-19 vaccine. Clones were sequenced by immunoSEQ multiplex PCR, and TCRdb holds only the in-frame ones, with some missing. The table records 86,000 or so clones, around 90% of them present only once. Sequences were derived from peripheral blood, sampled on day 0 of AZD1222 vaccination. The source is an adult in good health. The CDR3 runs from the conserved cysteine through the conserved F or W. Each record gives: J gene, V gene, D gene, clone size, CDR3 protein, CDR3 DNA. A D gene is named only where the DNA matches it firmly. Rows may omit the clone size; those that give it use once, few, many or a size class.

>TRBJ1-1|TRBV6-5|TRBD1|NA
CASSYSYRGDTEAFF
TGTGCCAGCAGTTACTCATACAGGGGGGACACTGAAGCTTTCTTT
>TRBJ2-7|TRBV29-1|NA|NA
CSVTLARASYEQYF
TGCAGCGTTACCCTAGCAAGGGCATCCTACGAGCAGTACTTC
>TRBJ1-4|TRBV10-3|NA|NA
CAISESGGDNEKLFF
TGTGCCATCAGTGAGTCGGGTGGCGATAATGAAAAACTGTTTTTT
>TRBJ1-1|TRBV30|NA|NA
CAWSMGKSTEAFF
TGTGCCTGGAGTATGGGGAAAAGTACTGAAGCTTTCTTT
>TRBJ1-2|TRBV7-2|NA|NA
CASTSGIGYTF
TGTGCCAGCACCTCAGGGATCGGCTACACCTTC
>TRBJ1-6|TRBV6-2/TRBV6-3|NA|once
CASSYLTTSPLHF
TGTGCCAGCAGTTACCTCACGACTTCACCCCTCCACTTT
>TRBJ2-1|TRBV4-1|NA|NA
CASSQDPASDFYNEQFF
TGCGCCAGCAGCCAAGATCCGGCGTCTGACTTCTACAATGAGCAGTTCTTC
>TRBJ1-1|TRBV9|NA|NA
CASSVALAADSNTEAFF
TGTGCCAGCAGCGTAGCTCTCGCAGCCGATTCGAACACTGAAGCTTTCTTT
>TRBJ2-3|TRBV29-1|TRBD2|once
CSARGGADTDTQYF
TGCAGCGCCCGCGGGGGGGCCGACACAGATACGCAGTATTTT
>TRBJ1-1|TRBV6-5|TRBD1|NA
CASRPTGFTEAFF
TGTGCCAGCAGGCCGACAGGGTTCACTGAAGCTTTCTTT
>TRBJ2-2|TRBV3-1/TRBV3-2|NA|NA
CASRTRTGELFF
TGTGCCAGCAGGACCCGAACCGGGGAGCTGTTTTTT
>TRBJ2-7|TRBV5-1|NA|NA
CASKPLTGRSPNDLSYSAREQYF
TGCGCCAGCAAACCCTTGACAGGGAGGTCCCCGAATGACCTCTCCTATTCAGCGCGCGAGCAGTACTTC
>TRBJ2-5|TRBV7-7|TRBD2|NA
CASSLGTSGGARETQYF
TGTGCCAGCAGCTTAGGGACTAGCGGGGGGGCCCGGGAGACCCAGTACTTC
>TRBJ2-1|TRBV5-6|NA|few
CASSLDRAGGSYNEQFF
TGTGCCAGCAGCTTGGACAGGGCCGGGGGATCCTACAATGAGCAGTTCTTC
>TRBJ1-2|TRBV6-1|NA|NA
CASSGTANYGYTF
TGTGCCAGCAGTGGGACAGCCAACTATGGCTACACCTTC
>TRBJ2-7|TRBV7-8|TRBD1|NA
CASSLDGTGSYEQYF
TGTGCCAGCAGCTTAGATGGGACAGGGAGTTACGAGCAGTACTTC
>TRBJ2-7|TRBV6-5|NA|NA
CASTSDYSYEQYF
TGTGCCAGCACTTCGGACTACTCCTACGAGCAGTACTTC
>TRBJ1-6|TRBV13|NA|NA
CASSYGFRGPKNSPLHF
TGTGCCAGCAGCTATGGCTTCCGGGGACCGAAGAATTCACCCCTCCACTTT
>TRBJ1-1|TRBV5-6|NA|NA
CASSLGSAAKNTEAFF
TGTGCCAGCAGCTTAGGGAGCGCGGCTAAGAACACTGAAGCTTTCTTT
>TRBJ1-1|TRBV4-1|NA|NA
CASSQREGLGEAFF
TGCGCCAGCAGCCAGAGAGAGGGGCTCGGTGAAGCTTTCTTT
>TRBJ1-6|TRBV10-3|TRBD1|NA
CAIRQTGTNSPLHF
TGTGCCATCAGACAGACAGGGACGAATTCACCCCTCCACTTT
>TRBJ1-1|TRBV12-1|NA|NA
CASSPPGGNTEAFF
TGTGCCAGCAGCCCCCCCGGGGGAAACACTGAAGCTTTCTTT
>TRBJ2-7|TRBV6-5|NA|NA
CASSYIPQGYEQYF
TGTGCCAGCAGTTACATTCCACAGGGTTACGAGCAGTACTTC
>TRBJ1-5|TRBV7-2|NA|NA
CASSLGTTQPQHF
TGTGCCAGCAGCCTCGGGACAACTCAGCCCCAGCATTTT
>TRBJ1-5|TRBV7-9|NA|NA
CASSPNGNQPQHF
TGTGCCAGCAGCCCCAATGGTAATCAGCCCCAGCATTTT
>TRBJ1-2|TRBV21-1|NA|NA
CASSKDGRVWGYTF
TGTGCCAGCAGCAAAGACGGGCGGGTTTGGGGCTACACCTTC
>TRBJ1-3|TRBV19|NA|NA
CASSYLGGNTIYF
TGTGCCAGTAGTTACTTGGGAGGAAACACCATATATTTT
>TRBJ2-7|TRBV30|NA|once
CAWSPGGQVEYF
TGTGCCTGGAGTCCCGGGGGACAAGTGGAGTACTTC
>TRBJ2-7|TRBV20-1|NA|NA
CSASPVLVQYF
TGCAGTGCTAGCCCCGTATTAGTGCAGTACTTC
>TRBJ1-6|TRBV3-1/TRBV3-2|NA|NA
CASSHWSTRGDSPLHF
TGTGCCAGCAGCCATTGGTCCACGCGCGGGGATTCACCCCTCCACTTT
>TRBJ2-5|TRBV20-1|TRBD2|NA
CSASRTSRETQYF
TGCAGTGCTAGTAGGACTAGCCGGGAGACCCAGTACTTC
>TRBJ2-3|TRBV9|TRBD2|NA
CASSGLAGASTDTQYF
TGTGCCAGCAGCGGACTAGCGGGGGCAAGCACAGATACGCAGTATTTT
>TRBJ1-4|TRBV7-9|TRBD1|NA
CASSLVETGGEKLFF
TGTGCCAGCAGCTTAGTGGAGACAGGGGGTGAAAAACTGTTTTTT
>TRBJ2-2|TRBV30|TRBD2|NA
CAWRAWRESGELFF
TGTGCCTGGAGGGCGTGGCGGGAGTCCGGGGAGCTGTTTTTT
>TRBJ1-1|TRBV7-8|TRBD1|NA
CASSDASGGRTEAFF
TGTGCCAGCAGCGACGCTTCAGGGGGCAGGACTGAAGCTTTCTTT
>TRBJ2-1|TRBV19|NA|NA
CASSMSRLGNNEQFF
TGTGCCAGTAGTATGTCGAGGTTAGGGAACAATGAGCAGTTCTTC
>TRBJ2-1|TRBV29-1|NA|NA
CSAHPDSNEQFF
TGCAGCGCCCACCCCGACAGTAATGAGCAGTTCTTC
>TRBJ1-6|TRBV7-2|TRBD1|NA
CASSVQGARNSPLHF
TGTGCCAGCAGCGTACAGGGGGCAAGGAATTCACCCCTCCACTTT
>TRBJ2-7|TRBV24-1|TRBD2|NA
CATSGWTSGIEPYEQYF
TGTGCCACCAGTGGTTGGACTAGCGGGATTGAGCCCTACGAGCAGTACTTC
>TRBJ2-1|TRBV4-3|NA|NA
CASSQDLLPAGFSYNEQFF
TGCGCCAGCAGCCAAGATTTACTACCCGCGGGTTTCTCCTACAATGAGCAGTTCTTC
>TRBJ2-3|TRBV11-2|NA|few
CASSSPRVSTDTQYF
TGTGCCAGCAGCTCCCCAAGGGTGAGCACAGATACGCAGTATTTT
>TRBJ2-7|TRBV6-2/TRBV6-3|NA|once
CASSYPTSRDPSRGQYF
TGTGCCAGCAGTTACCCGACCTCTAGGGACCCGTCTCGAGGGCAGTACTTC
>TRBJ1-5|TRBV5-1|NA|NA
CASSLAGLSNQPQHF
TGCGCCAGCAGCTTGGCGGGACTTAGCAATCAGCCCCAGCATTTT
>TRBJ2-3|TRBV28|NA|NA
CASSGIWDTDTQYF
TGTGCCAGCAGTGGCATCTGGGACACAGATACGCAGTATTTT